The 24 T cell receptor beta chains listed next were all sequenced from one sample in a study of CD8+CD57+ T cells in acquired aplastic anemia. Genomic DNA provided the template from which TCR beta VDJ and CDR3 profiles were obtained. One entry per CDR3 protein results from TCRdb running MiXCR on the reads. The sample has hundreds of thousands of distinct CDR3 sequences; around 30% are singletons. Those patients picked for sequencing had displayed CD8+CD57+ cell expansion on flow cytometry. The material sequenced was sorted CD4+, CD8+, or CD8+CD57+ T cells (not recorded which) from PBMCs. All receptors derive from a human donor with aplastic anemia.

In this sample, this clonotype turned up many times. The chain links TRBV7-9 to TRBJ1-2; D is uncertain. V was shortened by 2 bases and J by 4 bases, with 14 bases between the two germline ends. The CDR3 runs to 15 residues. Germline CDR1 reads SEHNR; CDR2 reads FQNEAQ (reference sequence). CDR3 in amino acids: CASSLFGETIYGYTF. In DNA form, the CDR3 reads TGTGCCAGCAGCTTATTCGGGGAAACCATCTATGGCTACACCTTC.

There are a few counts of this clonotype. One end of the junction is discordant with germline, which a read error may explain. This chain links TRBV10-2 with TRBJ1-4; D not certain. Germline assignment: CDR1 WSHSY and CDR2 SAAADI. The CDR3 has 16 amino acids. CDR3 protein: CASSEAELNRGEKLFF. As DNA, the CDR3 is TGTGCCAGCAGTGAAGCGGAGCTAAACCGGGGTGAAAAACTGTTTTTT.

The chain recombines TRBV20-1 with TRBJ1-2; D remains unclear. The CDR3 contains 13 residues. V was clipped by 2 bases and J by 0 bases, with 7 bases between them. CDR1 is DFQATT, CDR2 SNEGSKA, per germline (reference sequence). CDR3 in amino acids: CSARRMTNYGYTF. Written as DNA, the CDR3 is TGCAGTGCTAGACGGATGACTAACTATGGCTACACCTTC.

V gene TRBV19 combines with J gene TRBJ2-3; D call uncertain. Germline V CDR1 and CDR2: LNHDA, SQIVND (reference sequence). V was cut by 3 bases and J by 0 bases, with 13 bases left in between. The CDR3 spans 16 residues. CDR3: CASSMLLFSSTDTQYF. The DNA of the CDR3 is TGTGCCAGTAGTATGCTGCTTTTCTCTAGCACAGATACGCAGTATTTT.

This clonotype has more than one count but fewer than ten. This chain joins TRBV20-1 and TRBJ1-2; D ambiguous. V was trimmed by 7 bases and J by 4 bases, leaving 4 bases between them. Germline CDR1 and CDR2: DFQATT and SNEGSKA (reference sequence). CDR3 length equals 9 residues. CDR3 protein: CSEAYGYTF. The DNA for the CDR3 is TGCAGTGAGGCCTATGGCTACACCTTC.

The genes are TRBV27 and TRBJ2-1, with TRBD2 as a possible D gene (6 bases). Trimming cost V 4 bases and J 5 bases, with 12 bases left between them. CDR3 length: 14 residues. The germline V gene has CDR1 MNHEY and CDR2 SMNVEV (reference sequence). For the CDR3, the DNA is TGTGCCAGCAGTTCTTATAGCGGAAACAATGAGCAGTTCTTC. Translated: CASSSYSGNNEQFF.

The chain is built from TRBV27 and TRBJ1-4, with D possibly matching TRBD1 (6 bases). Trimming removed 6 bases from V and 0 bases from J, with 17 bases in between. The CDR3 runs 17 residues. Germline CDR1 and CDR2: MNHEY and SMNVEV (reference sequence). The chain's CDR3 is CASSLRPGVTTNEKLFF. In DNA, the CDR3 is TGTGCCAGCAGCCTCAGGCCAGGGGTCACAACTAATGAAAAACTGTTTTTT.

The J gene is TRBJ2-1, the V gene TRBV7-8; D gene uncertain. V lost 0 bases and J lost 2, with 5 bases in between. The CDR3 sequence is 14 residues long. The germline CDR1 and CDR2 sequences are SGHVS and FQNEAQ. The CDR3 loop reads CASSLAATYNEQFF. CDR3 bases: TGTGCCAGCAGCTTAGCGGCAACCTACAATGAGCAGTTCTTC. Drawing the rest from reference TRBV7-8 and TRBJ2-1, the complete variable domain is GAGVSQSPRYKVAKRGQDVALRCDPISGHVSLFWYQQALGQGPEFLTYFQNEAQLDKSGLPSDRFFAERPEGSVSTLKIQRTQQEDSAVYLCASSLAATYNEQFFGPGTRLTVL.

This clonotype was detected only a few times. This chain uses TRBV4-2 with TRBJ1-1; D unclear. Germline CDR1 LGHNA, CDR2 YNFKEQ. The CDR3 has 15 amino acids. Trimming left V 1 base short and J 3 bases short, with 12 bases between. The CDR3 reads CASSQAAAGDTEAFF. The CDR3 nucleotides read TGTGCCAGCAGCCAAGCAGCCGCGGGTGACACTGAAGCTTTCTTT.

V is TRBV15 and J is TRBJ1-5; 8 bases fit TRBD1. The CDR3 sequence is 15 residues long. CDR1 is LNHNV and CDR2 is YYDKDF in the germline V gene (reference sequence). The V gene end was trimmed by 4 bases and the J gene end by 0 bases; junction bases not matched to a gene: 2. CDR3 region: CATSTTGDSNQPQHF. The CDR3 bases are TGTGCCACCAGCACGACAGGGGATAGCAATCAGCCCCAGCATTTT.

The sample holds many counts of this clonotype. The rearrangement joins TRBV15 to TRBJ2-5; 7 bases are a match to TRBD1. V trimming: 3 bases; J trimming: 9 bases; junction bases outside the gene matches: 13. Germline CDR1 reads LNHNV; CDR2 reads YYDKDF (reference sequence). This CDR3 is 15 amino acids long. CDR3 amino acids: CATSSHRDSLLAQYF. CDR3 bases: TGTGCCACCAGCAGCCACCGGGACAGTCTGTTGGCCCAGTACTTC. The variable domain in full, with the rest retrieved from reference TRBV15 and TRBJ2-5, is DAMVIQNPRYQVTQFGKPVTLSCSQTLNHNVMYWYQQKSSQAPKLLFHYYDKDFNNEADTPDNFQSRRPNTSFCFLDIRSPGLGDTAMYLCATSSHRDSLLAQYFGPGTRLLVL.

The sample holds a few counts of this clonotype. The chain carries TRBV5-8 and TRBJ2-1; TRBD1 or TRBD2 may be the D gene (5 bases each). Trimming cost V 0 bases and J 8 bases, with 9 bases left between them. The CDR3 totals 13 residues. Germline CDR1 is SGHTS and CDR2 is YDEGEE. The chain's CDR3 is CASSLASRDEQFF. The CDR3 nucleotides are TGTGCCAGCAGCTTGGCTAGCAGGGATGAGCAGTTCTTC.

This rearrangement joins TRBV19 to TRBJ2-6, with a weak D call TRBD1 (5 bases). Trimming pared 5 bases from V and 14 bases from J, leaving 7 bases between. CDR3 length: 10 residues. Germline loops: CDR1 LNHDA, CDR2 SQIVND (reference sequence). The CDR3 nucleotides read TGTGCCAGTAGTGGGGCAATCCTGACTTTC. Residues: CASSGAILTF.

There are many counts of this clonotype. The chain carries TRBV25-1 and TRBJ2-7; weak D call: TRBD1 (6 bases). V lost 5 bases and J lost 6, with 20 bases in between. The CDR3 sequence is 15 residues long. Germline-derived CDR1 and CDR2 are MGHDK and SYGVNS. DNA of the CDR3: TGTGCCAGCAGTAATACCGGGACATGGACCGGCGAGCAGTACTTC. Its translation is CASSNTGTWTGEQYF.

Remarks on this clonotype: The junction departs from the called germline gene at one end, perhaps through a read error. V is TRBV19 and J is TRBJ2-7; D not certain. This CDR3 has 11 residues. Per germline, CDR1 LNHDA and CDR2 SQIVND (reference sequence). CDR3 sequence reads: CVSTDSYEQYF. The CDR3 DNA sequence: TGTGTCAGTACTGACTCCTACGAGCAGTACTTC.

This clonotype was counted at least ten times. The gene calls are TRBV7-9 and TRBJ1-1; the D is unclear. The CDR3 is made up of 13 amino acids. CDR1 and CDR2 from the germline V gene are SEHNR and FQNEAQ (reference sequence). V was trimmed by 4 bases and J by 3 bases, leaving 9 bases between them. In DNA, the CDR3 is TGTGCCAGCAGCTCCGCTAAGGACACTGAAGCTTTCTTT. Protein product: CASSSAKDTEAFF. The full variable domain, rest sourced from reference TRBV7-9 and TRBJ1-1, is DTGVSQNPRHKITKRGQNVTFRCDPISEHNRLYWYRQTLGQGPEFLTYFQNEAQLEKSRLLSDRFSAERPKGSFSTLEIQRTEQGDSAMYLCASSSAKDTEAFFGQGTRLTVV.

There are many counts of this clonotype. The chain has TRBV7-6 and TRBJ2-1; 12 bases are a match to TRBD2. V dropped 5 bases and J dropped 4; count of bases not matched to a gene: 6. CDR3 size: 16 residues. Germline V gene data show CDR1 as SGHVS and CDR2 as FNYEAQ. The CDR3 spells CASSPLTSGGYNEQFF. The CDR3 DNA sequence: TGTGCCAGCAGCCCGTTGACTAGCGGGGGTTACAATGAGCAGTTCTTC.

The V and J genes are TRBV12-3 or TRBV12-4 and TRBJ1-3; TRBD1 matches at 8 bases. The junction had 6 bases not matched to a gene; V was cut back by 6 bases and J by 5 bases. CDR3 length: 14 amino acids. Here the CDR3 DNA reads TGTGCCAGCAGCAGCAGGGGGCCCAGAAACACCATATATTTT. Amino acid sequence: CASSSRGPRNTIYF.

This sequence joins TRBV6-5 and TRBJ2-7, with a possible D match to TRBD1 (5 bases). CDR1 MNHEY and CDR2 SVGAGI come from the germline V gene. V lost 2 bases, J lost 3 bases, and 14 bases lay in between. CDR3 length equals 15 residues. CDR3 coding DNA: TGTGCCAGCAGTTACAGGGGCCTTCGTCTCTACGAGCAGTACTTC. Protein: CASSYRGLRLYEQYF.

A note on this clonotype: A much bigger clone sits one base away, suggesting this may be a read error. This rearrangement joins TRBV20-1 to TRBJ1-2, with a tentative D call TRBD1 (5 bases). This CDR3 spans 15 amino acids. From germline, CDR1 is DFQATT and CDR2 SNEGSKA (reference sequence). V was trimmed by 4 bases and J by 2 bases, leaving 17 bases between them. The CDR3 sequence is CSANAGRRGNYGYTF. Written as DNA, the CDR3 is TGCAGTGCTAACGCAGGGAGACGGGGAAACTATGGCTACACCTTC.

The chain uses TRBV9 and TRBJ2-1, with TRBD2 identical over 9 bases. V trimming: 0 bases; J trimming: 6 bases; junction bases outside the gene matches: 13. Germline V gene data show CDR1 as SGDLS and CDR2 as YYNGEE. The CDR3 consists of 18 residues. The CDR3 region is CASSVEGRLAGTPNEQFF. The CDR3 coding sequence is TGTGCCAGCAGCGTAGAAGGTCGTCTAGCGGGGACTCCCAATGAGCAGTTCTTC.

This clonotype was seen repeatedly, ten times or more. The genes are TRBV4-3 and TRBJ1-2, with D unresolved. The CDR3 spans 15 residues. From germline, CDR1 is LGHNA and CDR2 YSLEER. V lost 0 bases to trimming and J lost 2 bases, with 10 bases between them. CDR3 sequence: CASSQDVASNYGYTF. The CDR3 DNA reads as TGCGCCAGCAGCCAAGATGTCGCGAGCAACTATGGCTACACCTTC.

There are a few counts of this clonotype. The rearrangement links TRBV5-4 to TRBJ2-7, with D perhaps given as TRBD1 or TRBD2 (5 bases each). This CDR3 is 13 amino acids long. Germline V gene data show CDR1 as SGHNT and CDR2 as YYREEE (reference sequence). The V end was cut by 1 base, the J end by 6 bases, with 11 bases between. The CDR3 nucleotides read TGTGCCAGCAGCTTGCCTCAGGGACCCGAGCAGTACTTC. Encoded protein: CASSLPQGPEQYF.

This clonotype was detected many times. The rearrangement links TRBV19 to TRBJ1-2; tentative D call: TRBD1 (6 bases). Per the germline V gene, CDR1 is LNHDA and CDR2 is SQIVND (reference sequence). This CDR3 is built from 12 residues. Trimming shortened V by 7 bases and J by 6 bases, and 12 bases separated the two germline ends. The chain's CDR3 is CASMDSSNGYTF. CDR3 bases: TGTGCCAGTATGGACAGTTCTAATGGCTACACCTTC.